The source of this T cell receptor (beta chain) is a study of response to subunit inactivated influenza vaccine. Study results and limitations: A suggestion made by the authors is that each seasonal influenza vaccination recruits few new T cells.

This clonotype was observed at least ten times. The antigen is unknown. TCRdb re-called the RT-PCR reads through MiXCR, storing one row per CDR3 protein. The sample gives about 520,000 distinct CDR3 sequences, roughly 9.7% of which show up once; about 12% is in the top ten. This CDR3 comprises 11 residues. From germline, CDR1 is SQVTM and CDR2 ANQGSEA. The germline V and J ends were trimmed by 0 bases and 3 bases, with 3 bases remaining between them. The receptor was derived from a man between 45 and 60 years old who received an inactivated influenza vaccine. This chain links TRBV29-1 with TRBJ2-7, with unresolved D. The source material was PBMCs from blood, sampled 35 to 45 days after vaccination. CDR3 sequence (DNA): TGCAGCGTTGAAGATTTCTACGAGCAGTACTTC. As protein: CSVEDFYEQYF.